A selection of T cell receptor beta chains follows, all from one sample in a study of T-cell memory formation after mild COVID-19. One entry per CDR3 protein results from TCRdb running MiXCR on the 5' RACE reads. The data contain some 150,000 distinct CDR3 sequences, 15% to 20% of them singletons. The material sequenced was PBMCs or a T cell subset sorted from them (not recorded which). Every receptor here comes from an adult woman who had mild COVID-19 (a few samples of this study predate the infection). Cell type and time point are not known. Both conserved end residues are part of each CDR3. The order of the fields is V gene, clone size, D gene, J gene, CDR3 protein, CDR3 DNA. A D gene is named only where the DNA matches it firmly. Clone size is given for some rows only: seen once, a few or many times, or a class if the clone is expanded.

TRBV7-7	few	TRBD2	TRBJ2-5	CASSLGTSGVETQYF	TGTGCCAGCAGCTTAGGGACTAGCGGGGTGGAAACCCAGTACTTC
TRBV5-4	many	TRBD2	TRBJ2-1	CASSGTSGNNEQFF	TGTGCCAGCAGTGGGACTAGCGGGAACAATGAGCAGTTCTTC
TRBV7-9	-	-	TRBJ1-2	CASSLLGAVEYGYTF	TGTGCCAGCAGCTTGCTGGGGGCGGTTGAATATGGCTACACCTTC
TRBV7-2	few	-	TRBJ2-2	CASSPAKVRSTGELFF	TGTGCCAGCAGCCCCGCCAAGGTCAGGTCCACCGGGGAGCTGTTTTTT
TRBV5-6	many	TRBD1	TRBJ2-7	CASSTSQGAFYEQYF	TGTGCCAGCTCTACGTCCCAGGGGGCTTTCTACGAGCAGTACTTC
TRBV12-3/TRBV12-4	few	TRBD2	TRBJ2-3	CASRQLAGASDTQYF	TGTGCCAGCAGGCAACTAGCGGGGGCCTCAGATACGCAGTATTTT
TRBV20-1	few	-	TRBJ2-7	CSARGLTDYEQYF	TGCAGTGCTAGAGGTTTGACTGACTACGAGCAGTACTTC
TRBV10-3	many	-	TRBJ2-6	CASQPGTGANVLTF	TGTGCCAGCCAACCAGGAACTGGGGCCAACGTCCTGACTTTC
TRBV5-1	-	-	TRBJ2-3	CASSLEGSDTQYF	TGCGCCAGCAGCTTGGAGGGGTCAGATACGCAGTATTTT
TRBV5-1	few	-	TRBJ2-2	CASSLELKVNTGELFF	TGCGCCAGCAGCTTGGAATTGAAGGTGAACACCGGGGAGCTGTTTTTT
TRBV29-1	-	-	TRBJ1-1	CSVEGGLGGGTEAFF	TGCAGCGTTGAAGGGGGTCTTGGAGGGGGCACTGAAGCTTTCTTT
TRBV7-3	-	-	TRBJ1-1	CASSLFARNTEAFF	TGTGCCAGCAGCTTATTCGCCAGGAACACTGAAGCTTTCTTT
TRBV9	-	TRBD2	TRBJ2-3	CASSVAGLAGGTDTQYF	TGTGCCAGCAGCGTGGCGGGACTAGCGGGGGGCACAGATACGCAGTATTTT
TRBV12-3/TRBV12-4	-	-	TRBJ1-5	CASSLDQGNQPQHF	TGTGCCAGCAGTTTAGACCAGGGCAATCAGCCCCAGCATTTT
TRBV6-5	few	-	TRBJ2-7	CASSYSGAPGEQYF	TGTGCCAGCAGTTACAGTGGGGCTCCAGGCGAGCAGTACTTC
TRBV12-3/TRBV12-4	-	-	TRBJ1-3	CASSSPGRPGGNTIYF	TGTGCCAGCAGTTCTCCAGGGCGCCCTGGCGGAAACACCATATATTTT
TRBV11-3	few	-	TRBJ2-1	CASRRAYNEQFF	TGTGCCAGCAGACGCGCTTACAATGAGCAGTTCTTC
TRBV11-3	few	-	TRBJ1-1	CASSLGGGDGAFF	TGTGCCAGCAGCTTAGGAGGGGGAGACGGTGCTTTCTTT
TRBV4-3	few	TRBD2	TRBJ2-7	CASSQDFGTRSGYEQYF	TGCGCCAGCAGCCAAGATTTCGGGACTAGATCTGGCTACGAGCAGTACTTC
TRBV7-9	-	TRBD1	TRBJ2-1	CASSLGDRRHNEQFF	TGTGCCAGCAGCTTAGGGGACAGGCGTCACAATGAGCAGTTCTTC
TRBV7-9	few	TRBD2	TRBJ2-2	CASSPPAGGPTGELFF	TGTGCCAGCAGCCCCCCAGCGGGGGGTCCAACCGGGGAGCTGTTTTTT
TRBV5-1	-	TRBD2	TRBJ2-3	CASSPGLAGARTDTQYF	TGCGCCAGCAGCCCCGGACTAGCGGGAGCTCGCACAGATACGCAGTATTTT
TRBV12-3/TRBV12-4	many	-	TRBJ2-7	CASSNRYEQYF	TGTGCCAGCAGCAACCGCTACGAGCAGTACTTC
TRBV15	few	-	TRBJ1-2	CATSRDVNYGYTF	TGTGCCACCAGCAGAGATGTAAACTATGGCTACACCTTC